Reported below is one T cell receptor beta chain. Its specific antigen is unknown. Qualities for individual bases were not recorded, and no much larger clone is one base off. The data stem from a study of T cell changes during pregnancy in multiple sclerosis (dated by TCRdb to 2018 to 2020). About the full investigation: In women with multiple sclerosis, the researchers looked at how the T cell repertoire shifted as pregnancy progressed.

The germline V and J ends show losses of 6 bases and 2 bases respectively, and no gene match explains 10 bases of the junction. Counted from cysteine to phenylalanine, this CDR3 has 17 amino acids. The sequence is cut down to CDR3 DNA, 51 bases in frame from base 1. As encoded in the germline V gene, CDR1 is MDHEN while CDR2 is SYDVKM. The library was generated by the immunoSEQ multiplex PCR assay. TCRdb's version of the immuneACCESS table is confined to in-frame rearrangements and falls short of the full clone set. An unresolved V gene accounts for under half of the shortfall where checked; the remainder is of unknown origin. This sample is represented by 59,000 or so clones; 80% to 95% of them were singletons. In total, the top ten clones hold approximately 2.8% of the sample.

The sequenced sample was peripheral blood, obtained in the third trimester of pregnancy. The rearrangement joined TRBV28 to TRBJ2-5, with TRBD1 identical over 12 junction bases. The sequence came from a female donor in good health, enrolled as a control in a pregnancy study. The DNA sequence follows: TGTGCCAGCAGCACGGGACAGGGGGCCAGACTTCAAGAGACCCAGTACTTC. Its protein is CASSTGQGARLQETQYF. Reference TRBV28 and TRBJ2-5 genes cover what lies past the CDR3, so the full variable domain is DVKVTQSSRYLVKRTGEKVFLECVQDMDHENMFWYRQDPGLGLRLIYFSYDVKMKEKGDIPEGYSVSREKKERFSLILESASTNQTSMYLCASSTGQGARLQETQYFGPGTRLLVL.